These 20 T cell receptor beta chains came from one sample sequenced in a study of cytomegalovirus exposure and HLA in healthy donors (dated by TCRdb to about 2017). The library was built by means of the immunoSEQ multiplex PCR assay. A mixture of 60 forward primers for TCR Vbeta segments and 13 reverse primers for TCR Jbeta segments was used in the multiplex PCR. The clones in this table, taken by TCRdb from immuneACCESS, are in-frame only. Not every clone is retained; where verified, under half of the shortfall comes from an unresolved V gene, and the cause of the rest is unknown. Across this sample there are hundreds of thousands of clones, with 70% to 90% seen only once. Of the sample, roughly 2.3% is held by the ten largest clones. Material: PBMCs. All receptors derive from a woman between 18 and 30 years old in good health and CMV-seronegative.

The chain couples TRBV5-1 to TRBJ2-7, with a tentative D call TRBD1 (6 bases). This CDR3 has 17 amino acids. Trimming cost V 3 bases and J 4 bases, with 23 bases left between them. The germline gives CDR1 SGHRS, CDR2 YFSETQ. The CDR3 sequence: CASSSHLAGATVYEQYF. CDR3 DNA sequence: TGCGCCAGCAGCTCCCACCTGGCAGGGGCTACGGTTTACGAGCAGTACTTC.

The gene calls are TRBV7-9 and TRBJ2-1; 8 bases fit TRBD1. V was clipped by 1 base and J by 4 bases; unmatched bases: 0. The germline CDR1 and CDR2 sequences are SEHNR and FQNEAQ (reference sequence). The CDR3 has 14 amino acids. The CDR3 here is CASSLGTGYNEQFF. CDR3 DNA: TGTGCCAGCAGCTTAGGGACAGGGTACAATGAGCAGTTCTTC.

The V call is TRBV5-6, the J call TRBJ2-5, with TRBD2 matching 15 bases. Germline V gene data show CDR1 as SGHDT and CDR2 as YYEEEE. There are 16 residues in the CDR3. Unmatched junction bases numbered 5, after V lost 3 bases and J lost 5 bases. CDR3 nucleotides: TGTGCCAGCAGCTCAACCGGGACTAGCGGGGGGGAGACCCAGTACTTC. Residues: CASSSTGTSGGETQYF. The whole variable domain, remainder taken from reference TRBV5-6 and TRBJ2-5, is DAGVTQSPTHLIKTRGQQVTLRCSPKSGHDTVSWYQQALGQGPQFIFQYYEEEERQRGNFPDRFSGHQFPNYSSELNVNALLLGDSALYLCASSSTGTSGGETQYFGPGTRLLVL.

J is TRBJ1-1 and V is TRBV6-5; 10 bases map to TRBD1. The ends lost 2 bases at V and 6 bases at J; junction bases unmatched: 9. The germline gives CDR1 MNHEY, CDR2 SVGAGI. CDR3 length equals 16 residues. CDR3 DNA sequence: TGTGCCAGCAGTTACGGGACAGGGGTTGGCGTTTCTGAAGCTTTCTTT. This translates into CASSYGTGVGVSEAFF.

The chain is built from TRBV29-1 and TRBJ1-2; the match to TRBD1 covers 7 bases. There are 19 residues in the CDR3. Germline-derived CDR1 and CDR2 are SQVTM and ANQGSEA. V lost 4 bases, J lost 0 bases, and 20 bases stayed unmatched. This CDR3 is CSVVLGTFFTGESNYGYTF. DNA of the CDR3: TGCAGCGTTGTACTTGGGACTTTTTTCACAGGGGAATCTAACTATGGCTACACCTTC.

The V gene is TRBV6-6, the J gene TRBJ2-5, with a weak D call TRBD1 (6 bases). CDR1 is MNHNY, CDR2 SVGAGI, per germline (reference sequence). V dropped 6 bases and J dropped 5 bases, with 19 bases sitting between them. CDR3 size: 15 residues. This CDR3 reads CASSTPTERGETQYF. In DNA, the CDR3 is TGTGCCAGCAGCACACCGACAGAAAGGGGGGAGACCCAGTACTTC.

This chain uses TRBV19 with TRBJ2-3; D possibly corresponds to TRBD2 (6 bases). Germline-derived CDR1 and CDR2 are LNHDA and SQIVND (reference sequence). V was pared by 6 bases and J by 6 bases, with 7 bases between. The CDR3 spans 11 residues. The CDR3 loop is CASSLADTQYF. The CDR3 DNA is TGTGCCAGTAGCCTAGCGGATACGCAGTATTTT.

This clone was counted once. V gene TRBV7-3 combines with J gene TRBJ2-2, with D unresolved. The germline V gene has CDR1 SGHTA and CDR2 FQGTGA. The length of the CDR3 is 14 residues. V was pared by 8 bases and J by 3 bases, with 13 bases between. CDR3 loop: CASGYFQDTGELFF. Here the CDR3 DNA reads TGTGCCAGCGGCTACTTTCAAGACACCGGGGAGCTGTTTTTT. The full variable domain, completed using reference TRBV7-3 and TRBJ2-2, is GAGVSQTPSNKVTEKGKYVELRCDPISGHTALYWYRQSLGQGPEFLIYFQGTGAADDSGLPNDRFFAVRPEGSVSTLKIQRTERGDSAVYLCASGYFQDTGELFFGEGSRLTVL.

The genes are TRBV9 and TRBJ2-7, with D possibly TRBD1 on 6 matching bases. This CDR3 has 15 residues. The V end lost 4 bases, the J end lost 0 bases, and 14 bases lay between the germline ends. Germline CDR1 is SGDLS and CDR2 is YYNGEE. The CDR3 region is CASSRRQDSSYEQYF. CDR3 sequence (DNA): TGTGCCAGCAGCCGGCGACAGGACTCCTCCTACGAGCAGTACTTC.

The rearrangement links TRBV11-2 to TRBJ1-1; D uncertain. Between the trimmed V and J ends, which lost 4 bases and 7 bases, there was a span of 4 bases. This CDR3 spans 10 amino acids. Germline CDR1 SGHAT, CDR2 FQNNGV. CDR3 bases: TGTGCCAGCAGCTCCGGTGAAGCTTTCTTT. It encodes CASSSGEAFF. The variable domain in full, completed from reference TRBV11-2 and TRBJ1-1, reads EAGVAQSPRYKIIEKRQSVAFWCNPISGHATLYWYQQILGQGPKLLIQFQNNGVVDDSQLPKDRFSAERLKGVDSTLKIQPAKLEDSAVYLCASSSGEAFFGQGTRLTVV.

V gene TRBV7-2 combines with J gene TRBJ2-7; D possibly corresponds to TRBD1 (5 bases). The CDR3 runs 13 residues. CDR1 SGHTA and CDR2 FQGNSA come from the germline V gene. The V end lost 2 bases, the J end lost 6 bases, and 11 bases lay between the germline ends. Here the CDR3 DNA reads TGTGCCAGCAGCTTAAGGGGCCGGATCGAGCAGTACTTC. As protein: CASSLRGRIEQYF.

The chain combines TRBV5-5 with TRBJ1-5; D unclear. Trimming left V 5 bases short and J 0 bases short, with 18 bases between. This CDR3 spans 17 amino acids. Per germline, CDR1 SGHKS and CDR2 YYEKEE (reference sequence). CDR3 region: CASRPGSEGYSNQPQHF. The CDR3 DNA reads TGTGCCAGCAGGCCGGGGTCGGAGGGCTATAGCAATCAGCCCCAGCATTTT.

This sequence joins TRBV19 and TRBJ1-5; D is undetermined. CDR3 length: 12 residues. Germline V lookup: CDR1 LNHDA, CDR2 SQIVND (reference sequence). V dropped 4 bases and J dropped 4 bases, with 5 bases sitting between them. The CDR3 DNA reads TGTGCCAGTAGTAAGCGAAATCAGCCCCAGCATTTT. It codes for CASSKRNQPQHF.

A note on this clone: An end of the junction differs from the germline gene, which may be a read error. The genes are TRBV7-9 and TRBJ2-7, with TRBD2 matching 8 bases. Germline V gene sequence: CDR1 SEHNR, CDR2 FQNEAQ (reference sequence). The CDR3 runs 14 residues. As DNA, the CDR3 is TGTTCCAGCAGCGGGGGACTTTTCCATTACGAGCAGTACTTC. Translated, it gives CSSSGGLFHYEQYF. Looking up the rest from reference TRBV7-9 and TRBJ2-7 gives the full variable domain: DTGVSQNPRHKITKRGQNVTFRCDPISEHNRLYWYRQTLGQGPEFLTYFQNEAQLEKSRLLSDRFSAERPKGSFSTLEIQRTEQGDSAMYLCSSSGGLFHYEQYFGPGTRLTVT.

V is TRBV5-4 and J is TRBJ2-7; TRBD2 matches 9 bases. Trimming at V came to 4 bases and at J to 6 bases, leaving 14 bases not matched to a gene. The length of the CDR3 is 16 residues. Germline CDR1 and CDR2: SGHNT and YYREEE (reference sequence). DNA of the CDR3: TGTGCCAGCAGCCCACCCTTAGGCGGGGGGGCCCGCGAGCAGTACTTC. Its protein product is CASSPPLGGGAREQYF.

The J gene is TRBJ1-5, the V gene TRBV2; maybe TRBD1 (5 bases). V was cut by 4 bases and J by 3 bases, with 13 bases left in between. Germline-derived CDR1 and CDR2 are SNHLY and FYNNEI. The CDR3 length is 15 residues. The CDR3 nucleotides are TGTGCCAGCAGTGCTGAAGCAGGGATCAATCAGCCCCAGCATTTT. Protein sequence: CASSAEAGINQPQHF.

The chain combines TRBV6-1 with TRBJ2-7, with D perhaps matching TRBD2 (6 bases). The CDR3 is 15 residues long. CDR1 is MNHNS, CDR2 SASEGT, per germline. Trimming took 2 bases from V and 3 from J, leaving 14 bases between them. The CDR3 reads CASSEWGRSDYEQYF. For the CDR3, the DNA is TGTGCCAGCAGTGAATGGGGGAGGTCGGACTACGAGCAGTACTTC.

The chain uses TRBV18 and TRBJ2-3; tentative D call: TRBD1 (5 bases). The germline V gene encodes CDR1 KGHSH and CDR2 LQKENI. The V gene lost 0 bases and the J gene lost 4 bases, with 11 bases spanning the gap. The CDR3 is 15 residues long. Written as DNA, the CDR3 is TGTGCCAGCTCACCACCGGCCAGGGCCGCAGATACGCAGTATTTT. It encodes CASSPPARAADTQYF.

The V gene is TRBV7-3, the J gene TRBJ2-5, with 12 bases identical to TRBD2. The CDR3 is made up of 15 amino acids. After removal of 4 bases from V and 5 bases from J, the junction contained 5 bases not matched to a gene. From germline, CDR1 is SGHTA and CDR2 FQGTGA. The CDR3 loop is CASSSNGLAGETQYF. The CDR3 nucleotides read TGTGCCAGCAGCTCTAATGGACTAGCGGGGGAGACCCAGTACTTC.

The table lists this clone with a few counts. The CDR3 spells CASSLAGQGDTEAFF. In DNA form, the CDR3 reads TGTGCCAGCAGCTTAGCAGGACAGGGAGACACTGAAGCTTTCTTT. The chain joins TRBV7-6 to TRBJ1-1; 8 bases agree with TRBD1. CDR3 size: 15 residues. V gave up 0 bases and J gave up 3 bases; unmatched junction bases: 3. Germline V gene data show CDR1 as SGHVS and CDR2 as FNYEAQ.